These T cell receptor beta chains were read from a single sample in a study of CD8 T cells in ankylosing spondylitis. TCRdb reanalysed the 5' RACE reads using MiXCR and keeps one entry per CDR3 protein. The top ten clones hold almost 7% of a sample with just under 550,000 distinct CDR3 sequences, about 12% of them seen once. Sequenced input: blood, either unsorted or a sorted T cell fraction (not recorded which). These receptors all come from a male donor with ankylosing spondylitis. CDR3s include the opening cysteine and the closing phenylalanine or tryptophan.

>TRBV20-1
CSARGGWDTEAFF
>TRBV7-8
CASSFGTGDNQPQHF
>TRBV12-3/TRBV12-4
CASSLGESGGTQYF
>TRBV14
CASSPGTGRYNEQFF
>TRBV12-3/TRBV12-4
CASSLRASGTYEQYF
>TRBV6-5
CASSPVGGGYTF
>TRBV27
CASSFSTWNEQFF
>TRBV12-3/TRBV12-4
CASSKGKSGGRYF
>TRBV9
CASSVEGVNTQYF
>TRBV29-1
CSVEDPGTITQYF
>TRBV27
CASSVDRGNYEQYF
>TRBV3-1
CASSQRQSNQPQHF
>TRBV20-1
CSATAGGQFF
>TRBV5-1
CASSLEGMSGANVLTF
>TRBV20-1
CSARTDRENQPQHF
>TRBV7-2
CASSSVGASGELFF
>TRBV20-1
CSARGLPGSGSNQPQHF
>TRBV5-5
CASSLESQETQYF
>TRBV29-1
CSVDRIGAGYTF
>TRBV25-1
CASSERWLDNEQFF
>TRBV5-1
CASSFGLGHTDTQYF